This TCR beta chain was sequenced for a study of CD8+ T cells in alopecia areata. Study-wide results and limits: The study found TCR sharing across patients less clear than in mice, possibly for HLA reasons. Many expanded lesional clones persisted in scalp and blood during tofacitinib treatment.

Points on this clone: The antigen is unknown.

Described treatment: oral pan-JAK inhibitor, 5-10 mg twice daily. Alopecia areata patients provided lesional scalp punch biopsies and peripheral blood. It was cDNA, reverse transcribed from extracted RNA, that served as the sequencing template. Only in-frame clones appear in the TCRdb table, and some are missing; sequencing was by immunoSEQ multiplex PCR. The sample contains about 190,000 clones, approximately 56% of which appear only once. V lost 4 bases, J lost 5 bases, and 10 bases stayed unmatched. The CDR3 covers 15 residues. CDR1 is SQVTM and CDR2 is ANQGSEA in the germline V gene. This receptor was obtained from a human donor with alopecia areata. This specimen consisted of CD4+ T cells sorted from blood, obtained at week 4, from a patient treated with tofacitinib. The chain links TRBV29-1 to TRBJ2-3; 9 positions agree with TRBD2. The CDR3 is CSVVGGLAGGDTQYF. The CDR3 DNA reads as TGCAGCGTTGTGGGGGGACTAGCAGGAGGAGATACGCAGTATTTT.